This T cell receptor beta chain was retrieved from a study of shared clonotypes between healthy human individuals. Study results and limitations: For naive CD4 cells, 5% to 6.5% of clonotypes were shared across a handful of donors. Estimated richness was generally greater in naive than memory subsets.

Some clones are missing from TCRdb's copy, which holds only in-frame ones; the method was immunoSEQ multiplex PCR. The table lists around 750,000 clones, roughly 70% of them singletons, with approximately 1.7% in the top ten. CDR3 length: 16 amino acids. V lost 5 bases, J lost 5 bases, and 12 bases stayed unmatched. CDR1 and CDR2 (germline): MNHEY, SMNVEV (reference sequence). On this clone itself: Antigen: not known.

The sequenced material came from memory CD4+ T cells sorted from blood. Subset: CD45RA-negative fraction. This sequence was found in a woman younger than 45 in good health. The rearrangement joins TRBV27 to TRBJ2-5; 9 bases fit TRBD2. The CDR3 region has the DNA TGTGCCAGCAGTCAATCCGCGGGACTAGCCGCGGAGACCCAGTACTTC. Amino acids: CASSQSAGLAAETQYF.